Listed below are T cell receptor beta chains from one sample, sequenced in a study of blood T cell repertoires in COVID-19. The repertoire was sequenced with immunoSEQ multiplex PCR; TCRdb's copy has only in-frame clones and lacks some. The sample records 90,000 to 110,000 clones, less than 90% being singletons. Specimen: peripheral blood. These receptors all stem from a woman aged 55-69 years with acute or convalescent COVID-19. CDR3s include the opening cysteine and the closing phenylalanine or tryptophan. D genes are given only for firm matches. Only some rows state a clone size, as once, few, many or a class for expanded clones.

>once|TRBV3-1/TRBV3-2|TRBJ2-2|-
TGTGCCAGCAGGAGACGACTAGATAGGACCGGGGAGCTGTTTTTT
CASRRRLDRTGELFF
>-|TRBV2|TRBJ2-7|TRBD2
TGTGCCAGCAGCCCACTAGCGGGGTCCTACGAGCAGTACTTC
CASSPLAGSYEQYF
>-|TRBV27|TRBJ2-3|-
TGTGCCAGCAGTTTACTCGTTACCGACTTAACAGATACGCAGTATTTT
CASSLLVTDLTDTQYF
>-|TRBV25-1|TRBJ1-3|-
TGTGCCAGCAGTGGCCAGAGAAACACCATATATTTT
CASSGQRNTIYF
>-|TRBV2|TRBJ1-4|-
TGTGCCAGCAGCGGACAGCCCTCTAATGAAAAACTGTTTTTT
CASSGQPSNEKLFF
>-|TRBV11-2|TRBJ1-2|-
TGTGCCAGCAGGGGACAAGGGGTAGGCGGCTACACCTTC
CASRGQGVGGYTF
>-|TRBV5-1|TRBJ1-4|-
TGCGCCAGCAGCTATGACGGGTCTAATGAAAAACTGTTTTTT
CASSYDGSNEKLFF
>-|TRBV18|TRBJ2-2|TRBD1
TGTGCCAGCTCACCACGGGGACAGGGTGCCGGGGAGCTGTTTTTT
CASSPRGQGAGELFF
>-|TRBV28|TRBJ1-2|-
TGTGCCAGCAGTCCAAGTCTAGGAGGACGGCTTGGCTACACCTTC
CASSPSLGGRLGYTF
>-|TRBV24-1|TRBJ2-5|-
TGTGCCACCAGTGGGGCAGCACAAGAGACCCAGTACTTC
CATSGAAQETQYF
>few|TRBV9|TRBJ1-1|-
TGTGCCAGCAGCGCCATCAGGGGCACTGAAGCTTTCTTT
CASSAIRGTEAFF
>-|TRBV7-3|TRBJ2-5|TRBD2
TGTGCCAGCAGCTTTGCGGGGGGGCCCAGGGAGACCCAGTACTTC
CASSFAGGPRETQYF
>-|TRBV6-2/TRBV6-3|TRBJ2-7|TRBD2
TGTGCCAGCAGTTACGGCGGGGGATGGGGCGAGCAGTACTTC
CASSYGGGWGEQYF
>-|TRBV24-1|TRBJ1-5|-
TGTGCCACCAGTGCATCTGGCAGGGGAGACAATCAGCCCCAGCATTTT
CATSASGRGDNQPQHF
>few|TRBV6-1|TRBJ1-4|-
TGTGCCAGCAGCGAAGAACCAGTGGTCTCTAATGAAAAACTGTTTTTT
CASSEEPVVSNEKLFF
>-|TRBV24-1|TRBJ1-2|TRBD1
TGTGCCACCAGTGAGGGGGACAGCCATGGCTACACCTTC
CATSEGDSHGYTF
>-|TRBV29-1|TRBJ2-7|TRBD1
TGCAGCGTTGAAGACGTCTCCGGGACAGCCTACGAGCAGTACTTC
CSVEDVSGTAYEQYF
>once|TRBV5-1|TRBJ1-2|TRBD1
TGCGCCAGCAGGTACAGGGGCGATCCCAACTATGGCTACACCTTC
CASRYRGDPNYGYTF
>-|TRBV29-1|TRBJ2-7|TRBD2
TGCAGCGTTTGGTTAGCGGGCGTAAGCTCCTACGAGCAGTACTTC
CSVWLAGVSSYEQYF
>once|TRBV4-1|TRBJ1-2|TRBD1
TGCGCCAGCAGCCAAGGGACAGGAGTCTCTGGCTACACCTTC
CASSQGTGVSGYTF
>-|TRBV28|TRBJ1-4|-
TGTGCCAGCAGTTTTCTGGACGGGGGTAATGAAAAACTGTTTTTT
CASSFLDGGNEKLFF
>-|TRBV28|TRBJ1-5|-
TGTGCCAGCAGAAGACAGATCAATCAGCCCCAGCATTTT
CASRRQINQPQHF
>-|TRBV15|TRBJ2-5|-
TGTGCCACCAGCAGAGATCCGGGTAGGGGCCTACAAGAGACCCAGTACTTC
CATSRDPGRGLQETQYF
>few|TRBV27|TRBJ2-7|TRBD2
TGTGCCAGCAGTTTATTGGGGGGGATAGAGCAGTACTTC
CASSLLGGIEQYF
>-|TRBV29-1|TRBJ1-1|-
TGCAGCGTTGGGCTCCGGGGTGAAGCTTTCTTT
CSVGLRGEAFF
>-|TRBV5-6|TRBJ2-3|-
TGTGCCAGCCTGTTTGGAGATGGGGGGTTTAGCACAGATACGCAGTATTTT
CASLFGDGGFSTDTQYF
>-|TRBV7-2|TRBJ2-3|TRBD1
TGTGCCAGCAGCTTAGTGCACAGGGGTGTAACAGATACGCAGTATTTT
CASSLVHRGVTDTQYF
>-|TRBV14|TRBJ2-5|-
TGTGCCAGCAGCCGAGGACGCTCGGGAACCCAGTACTTC
CASSRGRSGTQYF